The clone carrying this T cell receptor (beta chain) turned up a few times. Its antigen is still unknown. This record belongs to a study of blood T cells in healthy people across ages. Study-level background: Researchers report that template switching captured about one barcoded beta molecule per two T cells.

Study-level results: Unsorted PBMC input precluded a conclusive naive versus antigen-experienced comparison. Expanded clonotype shifts may have been confounded, as the donors had an unknown CMV status.

In germline, CDR1 is WSHSY, CDR2 SAAADI. Trimming took off 6 bases at V and 1 base at J, with 9 bases between the two ends. This CDR3 spans 14 amino acids. Combining a sample-barcoded 5' primer with a J-beta primer mix, a second PCR ran for roughly 7 to 12 cycles. Each CDR3 protein gets one entry after TCRdb re-called the 5' RACE reads with MiXCR. The repertoire holds 600,000 or so distinct CDR3 sequences, with about 28% as singletons. What was sequenced was blood. This receptor was taken from a woman aged 80 or older in good health. The chain combines TRBV10-2 with TRBJ2-2, with D perhaps TRBD2 (5 bases). CDR3 amino acids: CASREGGNTGELFF. The CDR3 DNA is TGCGCCAGCAGAGAGGGCGGGAACACCGGGGAGCTGTTTTTT.